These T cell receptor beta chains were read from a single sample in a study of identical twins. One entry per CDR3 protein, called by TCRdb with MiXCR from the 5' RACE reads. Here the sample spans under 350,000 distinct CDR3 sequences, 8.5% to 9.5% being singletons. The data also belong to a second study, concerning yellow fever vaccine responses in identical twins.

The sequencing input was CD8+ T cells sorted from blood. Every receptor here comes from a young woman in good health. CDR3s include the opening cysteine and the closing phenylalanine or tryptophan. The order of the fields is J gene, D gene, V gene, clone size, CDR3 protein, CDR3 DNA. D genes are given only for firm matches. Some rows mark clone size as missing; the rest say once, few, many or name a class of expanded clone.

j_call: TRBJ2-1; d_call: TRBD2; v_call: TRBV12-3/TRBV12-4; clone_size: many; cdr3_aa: CASRALAGEYNEQFF; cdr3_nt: TGTGCCAGCAGGGCACTAGCGGGGGAGTACAATGAGCAGTTCTTC
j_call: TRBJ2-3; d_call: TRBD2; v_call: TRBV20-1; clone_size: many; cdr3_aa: CSARDLVAGEVDTQYF; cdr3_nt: TGCAGTGCTAGAGATTTGGTAGCGGGAGAGGTAGATACGCAGTATTTT
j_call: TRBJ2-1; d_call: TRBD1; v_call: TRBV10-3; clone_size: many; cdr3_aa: CAARIDREKGEQFF; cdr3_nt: TGTGCCGCCCGGATCGACAGGGAGAAGGGTGAGCAGTTCTTC
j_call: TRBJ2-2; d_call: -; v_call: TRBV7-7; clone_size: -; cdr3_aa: CASSSPTGELFF; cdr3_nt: TGTGCTAGCAGCTCGCCCACCGGGGAGCTGTTTTTT
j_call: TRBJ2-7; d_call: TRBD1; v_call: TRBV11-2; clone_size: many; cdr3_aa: CASSLTPGQGLNEQYF; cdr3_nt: TGTGCCAGCAGCCTCACTCCGGGACAGGGGTTGAACGAGCAGTACTTC
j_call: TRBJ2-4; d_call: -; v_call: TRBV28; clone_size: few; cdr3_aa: CASTLRTEGNIQYF; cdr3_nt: TGTGCCAGCACTTTAAGGACAGAGGGAAACATTCAGTACTTC
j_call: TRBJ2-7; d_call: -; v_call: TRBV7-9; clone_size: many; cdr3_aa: CASSSGPSSSYEQYF; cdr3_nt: TGTGCCAGCAGCTCGGGACCTTCGAGCTCCTACGAGCAGTACTTC
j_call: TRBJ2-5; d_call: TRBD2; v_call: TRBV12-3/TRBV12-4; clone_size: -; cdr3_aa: CASSLGPGGETQYF; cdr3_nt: TGTGCCAGCAGTCTAGGGCCGGGGGGGGAGACCCAGTACTTC
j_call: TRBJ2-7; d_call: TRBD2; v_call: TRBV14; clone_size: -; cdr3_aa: CASSATSGSFDEQYF; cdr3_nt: TGTGCCAGCAGCGCGACTAGCGGGAGTTTCGACGAGCAGTACTTC
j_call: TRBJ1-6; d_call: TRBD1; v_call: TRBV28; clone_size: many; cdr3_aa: CASSADRGYNSPLHF; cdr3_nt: TGTGCCAGCAGCGCGGACAGGGGATATAATTCACCCCTCCACTTT
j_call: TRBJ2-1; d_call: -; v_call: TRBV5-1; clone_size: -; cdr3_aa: CASSLAMLATHSYNEQFF; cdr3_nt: TGCGCCAGCAGCTTGGCCATGTTAGCGACCCACTCCTACAATGAGCAGTTCTTC
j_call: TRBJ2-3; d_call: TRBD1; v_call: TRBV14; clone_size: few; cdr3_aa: CASSPGIGGGTDTQYF; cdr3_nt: TGTGCCAGCAGCCCAGGAATAGGGGGCGGCACAGATACGCAGTATTTT
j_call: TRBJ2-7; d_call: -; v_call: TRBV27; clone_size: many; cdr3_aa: CASSLMGNSKYEQYF; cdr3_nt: TGTGCCAGCAGTTTAATGGGGAATTCTAAGTACGAGCAGTACTTC
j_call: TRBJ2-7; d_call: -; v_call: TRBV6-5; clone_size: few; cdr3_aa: CASSYSGGGEQYF; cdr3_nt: TGTGCCAGCAGTTACTCAGGGGGGGGCGAGCAGTACTTC
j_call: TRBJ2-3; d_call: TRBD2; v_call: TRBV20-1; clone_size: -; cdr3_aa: CSARDRPGGPGDTQYF; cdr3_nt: TGCAGTGCTAGAGATCGACCGGGAGGGCCGGGAGATACGCAGTATTTT
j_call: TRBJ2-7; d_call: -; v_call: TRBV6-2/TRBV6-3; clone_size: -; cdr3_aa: CASTLWASSYEQYF; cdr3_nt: TGTGCCAGCACCCTCTGGGCTAGTTCCTACGAGCAGTACTTC
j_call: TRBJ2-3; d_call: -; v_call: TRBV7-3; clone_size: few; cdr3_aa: CASSQRDTDTQYF; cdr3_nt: TGTGCCAGCAGCCAGAGAGACACAGATACGCAGTATTTT
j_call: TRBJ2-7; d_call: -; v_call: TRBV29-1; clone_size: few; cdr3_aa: CSALQGTYEQYF; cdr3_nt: TGCAGCGCTTTACAGGGTACCTACGAGCAGTACTTC
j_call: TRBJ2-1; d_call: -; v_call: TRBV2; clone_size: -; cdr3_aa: CASSRRPGTYNEQFF; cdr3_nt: TGTGCCAGCAGCCGCCGACCGGGGACCTACAATGAGCAGTTCTTC
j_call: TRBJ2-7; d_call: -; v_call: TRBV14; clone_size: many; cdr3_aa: CASSQGGRYEQYF; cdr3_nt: TGTGCCAGCAGCCAAGGCGGCCGGTACGAGCAGTACTTC
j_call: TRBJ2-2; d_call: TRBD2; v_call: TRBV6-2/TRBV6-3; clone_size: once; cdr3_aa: CASSPRPGLKNTGELFF; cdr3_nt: TGTGCCAGCAGTCCCCGACCGGGACTAAAAAACACCGGGGAGCTGTTTTTT
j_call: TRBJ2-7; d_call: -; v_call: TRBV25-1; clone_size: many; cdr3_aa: CASGALDSYEQYF; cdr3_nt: TGTGCCAGCGGGGCCTTGGACAGCTACGAGCAGTACTTC
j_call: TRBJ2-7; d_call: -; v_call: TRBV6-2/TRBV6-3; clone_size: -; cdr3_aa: CASSYGPLPSEQYF; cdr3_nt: TGTGCCAGCAGTTACGGCCCCCTCCCATCCGAGCAGTACTTC
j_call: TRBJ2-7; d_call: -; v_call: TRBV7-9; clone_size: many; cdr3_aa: CASSLQPGQQYF; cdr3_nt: TGTGCCAGCAGCTTACAACCGGGACAGCAGTACTTC
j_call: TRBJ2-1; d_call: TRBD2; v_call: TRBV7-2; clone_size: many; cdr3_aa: CASGDYITQFF; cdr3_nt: TGTGCCAGCGGGGACTATATTACGCAGTTCTTC
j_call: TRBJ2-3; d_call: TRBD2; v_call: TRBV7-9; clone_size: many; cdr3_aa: CASREGLAGVTDTQYF; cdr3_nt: TGTGCCAGCAGAGAGGGACTAGCGGGGGTTACAGATACGCAGTATTTT
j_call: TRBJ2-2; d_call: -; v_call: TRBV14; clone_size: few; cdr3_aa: CASSRPLGGSTGELFF; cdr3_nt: TGTGCCAGCAGCCGCCCTCTTGGGGGAAGCACCGGGGAGCTGTTTTTT
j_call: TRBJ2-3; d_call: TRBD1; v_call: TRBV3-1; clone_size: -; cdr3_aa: CASSQEGGPDTQYF; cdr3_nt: TGTGCCAGCAGCCAAGAAGGGGGCCCAGATACGCAGTATTTT
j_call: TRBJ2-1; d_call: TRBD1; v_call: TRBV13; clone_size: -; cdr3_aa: CASSFTGGANNEQFF; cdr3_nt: TGTGCCAGCAGCTTTACAGGGGGCGCGAACAATGAGCAGTTCTTC
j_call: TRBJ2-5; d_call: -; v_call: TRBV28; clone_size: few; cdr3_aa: CASSLFFQETRDQETQYF; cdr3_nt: TGTGCCAGCAGTTTATTTTTTCAAGAGACAAGAGACCAAGAGACCCAGTACTTC
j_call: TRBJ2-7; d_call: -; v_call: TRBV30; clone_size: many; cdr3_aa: CAWSARAYEQYF; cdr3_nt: TGTGCCTGGAGCGCGAGAGCCTACGAGCAGTACTTC
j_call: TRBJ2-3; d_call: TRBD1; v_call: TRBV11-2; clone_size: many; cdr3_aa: CASSLGQGEGDTQYF; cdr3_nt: TGTGCCAGCAGCTTAGGACAGGGTGAGGGGGATACGCAGTATTTT
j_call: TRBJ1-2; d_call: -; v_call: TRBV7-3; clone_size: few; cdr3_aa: CASSPGGETYGYTF; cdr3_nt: TGTGCCAGCTCCCCCGGGGGTGAGACCTATGGCTACACCTTC
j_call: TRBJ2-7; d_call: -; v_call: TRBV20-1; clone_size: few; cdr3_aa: CSAPTGEGYEQYF; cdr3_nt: TGCAGTGCCCCAACGGGAGAGGGTTACGAGCAGTACTTC
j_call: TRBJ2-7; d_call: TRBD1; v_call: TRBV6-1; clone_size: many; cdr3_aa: CASSLYWAGGASNEQYF; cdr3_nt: TGTGCCAGCAGCCTTTACTGGGCAGGGGGCGCGAGCAACGAGCAGTACTTC
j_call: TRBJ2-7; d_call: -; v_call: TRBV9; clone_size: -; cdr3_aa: CASSLSLAGGEQYF; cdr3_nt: TGTGCCAGCAGCCTATCACTAGCCGGGGGCGAGCAGTACTTC
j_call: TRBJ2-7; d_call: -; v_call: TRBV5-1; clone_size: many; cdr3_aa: CASSSDNMDEQYF; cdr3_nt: TGCGCCAGCAGCTCCGACAATATGGACGAGCAGTACTTC
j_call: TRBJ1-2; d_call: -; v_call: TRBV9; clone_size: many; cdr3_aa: CASSVGEVEGYTF; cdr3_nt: TGTGCCAGCAGCGTAGGCGAGGTCGAGGGCTACACCTTC
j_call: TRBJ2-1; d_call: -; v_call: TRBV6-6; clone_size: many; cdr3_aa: CASSTEDEQFF; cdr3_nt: TGTGCCAGCAGTACTGAGGATGAGCAGTTCTTC
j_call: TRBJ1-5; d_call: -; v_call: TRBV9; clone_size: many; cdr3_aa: CASSVERDGQPQHF; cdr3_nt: TGTGCCAGCAGCGTAGAACGGGACGGTCAGCCCCAGCATTTT
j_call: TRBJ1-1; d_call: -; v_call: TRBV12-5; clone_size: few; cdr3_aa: CASGLGTEAFF; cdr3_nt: TGTGCTAGTGGTTTGGGCACTGAAGCTTTCTTT
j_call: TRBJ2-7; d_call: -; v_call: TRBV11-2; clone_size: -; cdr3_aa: CASSLDVSAYEQYF; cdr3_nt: TGTGCCAGCAGCTTAGATGTATCGGCCTACGAGCAGTACTTC
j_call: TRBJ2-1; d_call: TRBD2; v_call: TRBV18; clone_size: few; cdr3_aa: CASSPPLLADYNEQFF; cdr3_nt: TGTGCCAGCTCACCACCTCTTCTAGCGGATTACAATGAGCAGTTCTTC
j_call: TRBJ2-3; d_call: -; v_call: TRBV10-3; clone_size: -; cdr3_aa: CAISRDNTDTQYF; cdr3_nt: TGTGCCATCAGTAGGGACAACACAGATACGCAGTATTTT
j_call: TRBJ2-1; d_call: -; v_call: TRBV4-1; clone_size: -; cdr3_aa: CASSHVSAGEQFF; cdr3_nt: TGCGCCAGCAGCCACGTATCAGCAGGTGAGCAGTTCTTC
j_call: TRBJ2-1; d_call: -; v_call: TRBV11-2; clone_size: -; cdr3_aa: CASSLDRLGEFF; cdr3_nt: TGTGCCAGCAGCTTAGATAGGCTGGGGGAGTTCTTC
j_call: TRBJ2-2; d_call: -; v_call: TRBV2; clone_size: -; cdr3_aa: CASSEDWNTGELFF; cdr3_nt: TGTGCCAGCAGTGAAGACTGGAACACCGGGGAGCTGTTTTTT
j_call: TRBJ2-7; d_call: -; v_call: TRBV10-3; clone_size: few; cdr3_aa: CAISPGMDWDEQYF; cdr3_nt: TGTGCCATCAGTCCAGGGATGGATTGGGACGAGCAGTACTTC
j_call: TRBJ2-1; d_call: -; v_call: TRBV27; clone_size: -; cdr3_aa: CASSSPGATSYNEQFF; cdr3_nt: TGTGCCAGCAGTTCTCCGGGGGCAACTTCCTACAATGAGCAGTTCTTC
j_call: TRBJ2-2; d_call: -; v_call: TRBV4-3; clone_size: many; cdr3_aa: CASSQDGWSHTGELFF; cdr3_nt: TGCGCCAGCAGCCAAGATGGATGGTCCCACACCGGGGAGCTGTTTTTT
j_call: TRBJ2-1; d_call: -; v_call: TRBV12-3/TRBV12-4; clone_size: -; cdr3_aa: CASSLGTALVNEQFF; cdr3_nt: TGTGCCAGCAGTTTGGGGACCGCTCTCGTTAATGAGCAGTTCTTC
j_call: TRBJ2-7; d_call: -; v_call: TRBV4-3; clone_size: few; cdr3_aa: CASSHALAAYEQYF; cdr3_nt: TGCGCCAGCAGCCATGCCCTAGCTGCCTACGAGCAGTACTTC
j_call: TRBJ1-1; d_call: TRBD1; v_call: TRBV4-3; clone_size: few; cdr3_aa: CASSQDRGLLGTEAFF; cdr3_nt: TGCGCCAGCAGCCAAGATAGGGGGCTGCTGGGCACTGAAGCTTTCTTT
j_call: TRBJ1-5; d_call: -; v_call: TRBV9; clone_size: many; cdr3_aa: CASSPTSSNQPQHF; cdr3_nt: TGTGCCAGCAGCCCTACCTCTAGCAATCAGCCCCAGCATTTT
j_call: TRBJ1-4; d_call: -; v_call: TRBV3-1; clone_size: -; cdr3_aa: CASSQVWDTSTNEKLFF; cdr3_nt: TGTGCCAGCAGCCAAGTCTGGGACACCTCAACTAATGAAAAACTGTTTTTT
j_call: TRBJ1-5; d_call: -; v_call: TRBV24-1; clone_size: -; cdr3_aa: CATSEGSTANQPQHF; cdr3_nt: TGTGCCACCAGTGAAGGGTCAACGGCCAATCAGCCCCAGCATTTT
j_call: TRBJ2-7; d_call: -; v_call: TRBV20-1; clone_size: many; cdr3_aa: CSARLLRGSYEQYF; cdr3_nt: TGCAGTGCTAGACTCCTGCGAGGTTCCTACGAGCAGTACTTC